The next 6 T cell receptor beta chains were all read from a single sample in a study of blood T cell repertoires in COVID-19. Sequenced by immunoSEQ multiplex PCR; TCRdb stores in-frame clones only, minus some. The table has 290,000 or so clones, 87% seen once. Sequenced sample: peripheral blood. The source is a man aged 18-30 years with active or convalescent COVID-19.

V is TRBV28 and J is TRBJ1-2, with 8 bases lining up with TRBD1. V shed 5 bases, J shed 8 bases, and the junction held 10 bases outside the gene matches. There are 14 residues in the CDR3. Germline-derived CDR1 and CDR2 are MDHEN and SYDVKM. CDR3 sequence: CASSPLLQGEGYTF. The CDR3 DNA sequence: TGTGCCAGCAGTCCACTCCTACAGGGGGAAGGCTACACCTTC.

The chain uses TRBV5-8 and TRBJ2-6; TRBD1 matches at 7 bases. J lost 3 bases, V lost 2 bases, and 5 bases had no gene match. Germline V lookup: CDR1 SGHTS, CDR2 YDEGEE. There are 16 residues in the CDR3. The CDR3 loop is CASSFFTGDGANVLTF. CDR3 bases: TGTGCCAGCAGCTTTTTTACAGGGGATGGGGCCAACGTCCTGACTTTC.

The genes are TRBV19 and TRBJ2-7, with 12 bases identical to TRBD2. The germline V gene encodes CDR1 LNHDA and CDR2 SQIVND (reference sequence). CDR3 length: 16 residues. The ends lost 5 bases at V and 0 bases at J; junction bases unmatched: 5. CDR3 bases: TGTGCCAGTAGTCTCAGGACTAGCGGGAACTCCTACGAGCAGTACTTC. Its translation: CASSLRTSGNSYEQYF. Variable domain in full (rest from reference TRBV19 and TRBJ2-7): DGGITQSPKYLFRKEGQNVTLSCEQNLNHDAMYWYRQDPGQGLRLIYYSQIVNDFQKGDIAEGYSVSREKKESFPLTVTSAQKNPTAFYLCASSLRTSGNSYEQYFGPGTRLTVT.

V is TRBV5-1 and J is TRBJ2-5; 13 nucleotides line up with TRBD2. This CDR3 is 15 amino acids long. Trimming at V came to 4 bases and at J to 2 bases, leaving 2 bases not matched to a gene. Germline V gives CDR1 SGHRS, CDR2 YFSETQ. Here the CDR3 DNA reads TGCGCCAGCAGCCCGGGACTAGCGGGACAAGAGACCCAGTACTTC. This translates into CASSPGLAGQETQYF.

The rearrangement uses TRBV18 and TRBJ1-3; TRBD1 matches at 8 bases. Germline CDR1 reads KGHSH; CDR2 reads LQKENI. The CDR3 extends over 16 amino acids. With 3 bases clipped from V and 3 bases from J, the junction kept 7 bases outside the gene matches. This CDR3 reads CASSPPQGDYGNTIYF. The CDR3 region has the DNA TGTGCCAGCTCACCTCCACAGGGGGATTATGGAAACACCATATATTTT.

V is TRBV7-2 and J is TRBJ2-3; TRBD2 aligns across 7 bases. The J segment lost 4 bases and the V segment lost 5 bases, leaving 15 bases of the junction unmatched. The CDR3 loop spans 17 amino acids. Germline lookup yields CDR1 SGHTA and CDR2 FQGNSA. The CDR3 DNA reads TGTGCCAGCAGCAAAAAACCCCGGGGGGAGGACGCAGATACGCAGTATTTT. Its translation: CASSKKPRGEDADTQYF.